The 3 T cell receptor beta chains below come from one sample, sequenced in a study of blood T cells in healthy people across ages. A J-beta primer mix and a sample-barcoded 5' primer were used in a second PCR of about 7 to 12 cycles. TCRdb re-called the 5' RACE reads through MiXCR, storing one row per CDR3 protein. The sample shows about 640,000 distinct CDR3 sequences, about 30% of them seen only once. Sequenced input: blood. These receptors were obtained from a woman aged 80 or over in good health.

This clonotype was seen repeatedly, ten times or more. The chain links TRBV7-9 to TRBJ2-5; D gene uncertain. The CDR3 totals 14 residues. V was clipped by 2 bases and J by 2 bases, with 9 bases between them. The V gene's germline CDR1 is SEHNR and CDR2 FQNEAQ (reference sequence). As DNA, the CDR3 is TGTGCCAGCAGCTTATGGCGAGAACAAGAGACCCAGTACTTC. Translating it yields CASSLWREQETQYF.

This clonotype was observed many times. The chain employs TRBV6-1 and TRBJ2-7; D unclear. Germline CDR1 reads MNHNS; CDR2 reads SASEGT. The V end lost 0 bases, the J end lost 4 bases, and 10 bases lay between the germline ends. The CDR3 is made up of 14 amino acids. CDR3: CASSEAQDGYEQYF. In DNA, the CDR3 is TGTGCCAGCAGTGAAGCGCAGGACGGATACGAGCAGTACTTC.

This chain uses TRBV20-1 with TRBJ2-7, with D unresolved. This CDR3 is 10 amino acids long. The V and J ends lost 7 bases and 3 bases respectively, with 7 bases between them. From germline, CDR1 is DFQATT and CDR2 SNEGSKA (reference sequence). The CDR3 spells CSVSDYEQYF. In DNA, the CDR3 is TGCAGTGTAAGCGACTACGAGCAGTACTTC.